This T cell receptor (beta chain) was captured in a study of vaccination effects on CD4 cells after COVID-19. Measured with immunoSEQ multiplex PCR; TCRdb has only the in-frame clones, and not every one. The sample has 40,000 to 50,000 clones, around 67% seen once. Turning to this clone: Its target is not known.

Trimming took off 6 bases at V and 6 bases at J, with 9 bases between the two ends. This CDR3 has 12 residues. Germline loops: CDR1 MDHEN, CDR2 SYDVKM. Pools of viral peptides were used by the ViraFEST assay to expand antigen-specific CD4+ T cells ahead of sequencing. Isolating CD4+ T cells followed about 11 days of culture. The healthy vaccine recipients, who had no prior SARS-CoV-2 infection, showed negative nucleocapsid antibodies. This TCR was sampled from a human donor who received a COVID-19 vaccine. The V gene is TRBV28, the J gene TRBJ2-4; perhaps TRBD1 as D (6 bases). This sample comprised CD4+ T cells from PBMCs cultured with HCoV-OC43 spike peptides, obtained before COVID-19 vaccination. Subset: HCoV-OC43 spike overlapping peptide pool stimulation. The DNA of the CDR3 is TGTGCCAGCAGACAGGGTACAAACATTCAGTACTTC. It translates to CASRQGTNIQYF. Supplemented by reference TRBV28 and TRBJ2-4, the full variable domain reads DVKVTQSSRYLVKRTGEKVFLECVQDMDHENMFWYRQDPGLGLRLIYFSYDVKMKEKGDIPEGYSVSREKKERFSLILESASTNQTSMYLCASRQGTNIQYFGAGTRLSVL.